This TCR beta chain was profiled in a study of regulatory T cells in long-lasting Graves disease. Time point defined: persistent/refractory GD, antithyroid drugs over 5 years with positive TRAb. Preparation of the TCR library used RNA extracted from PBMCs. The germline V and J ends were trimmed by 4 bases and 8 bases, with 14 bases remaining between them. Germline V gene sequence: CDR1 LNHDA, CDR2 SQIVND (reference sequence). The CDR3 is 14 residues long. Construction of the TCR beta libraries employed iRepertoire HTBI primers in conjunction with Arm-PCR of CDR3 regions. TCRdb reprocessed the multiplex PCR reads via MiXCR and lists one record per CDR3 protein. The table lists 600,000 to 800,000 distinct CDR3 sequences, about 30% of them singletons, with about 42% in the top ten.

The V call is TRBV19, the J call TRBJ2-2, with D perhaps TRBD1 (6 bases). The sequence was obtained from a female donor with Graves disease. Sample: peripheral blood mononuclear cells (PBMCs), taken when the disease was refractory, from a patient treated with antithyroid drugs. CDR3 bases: TGTGCCAGTAGTACCCCAGGGGTAACGGGGGAGCTGTTTTTT. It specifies CASSTPGVTGELFF. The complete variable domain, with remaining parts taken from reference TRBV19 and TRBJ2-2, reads DGGITQSPKYLFRKEGQNVTLSCEQNLNHDAMYWYRQDPGQGLRLIYYSQIVNDFQKGDIAEGYSVSREKKESFPLTVTSAQKNPTAFYLCASSTPGVTGELFFGEGSRLTVL.